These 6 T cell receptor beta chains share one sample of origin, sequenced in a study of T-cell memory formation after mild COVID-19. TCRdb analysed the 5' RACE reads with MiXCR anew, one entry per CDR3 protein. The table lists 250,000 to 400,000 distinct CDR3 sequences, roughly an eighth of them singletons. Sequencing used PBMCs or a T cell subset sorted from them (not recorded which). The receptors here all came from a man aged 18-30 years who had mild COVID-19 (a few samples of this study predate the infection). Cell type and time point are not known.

DNA of the CDR3: TGCGCCAGCAGCCAAGTCGGGGGGAGCTACGAGCAGTACTTC. It codes for CASSQVGGSYEQYF. The genes are TRBV4-1 and TRBJ2-7; 7 nucleotides line up with TRBD2. Trimming at V came to 1 base and at J to 3 bases, leaving 3 bases not matched to a gene. Per the germline V gene, CDR1 is MGHRA and CDR2 is YSYEKL. This CDR3 comprises 14 residues.

The CDR3 sequence: CSAPRDLLEETQYF. The CDR3 coding sequence is TGCAGTGCTCCCCGGGACCTTCTGGAAGAGACCCAGTACTTC. The chain couples TRBV20-1 to TRBJ2-5; D possibly uses TRBD1 or TRBD2 (5 bases each). Trimming pared 5 bases from V and 3 bases from J, leaving 16 bases between. The CDR3 spans 14 residues. Germline values: CDR1 DFQATT, CDR2 SNEGSKA (reference sequence).

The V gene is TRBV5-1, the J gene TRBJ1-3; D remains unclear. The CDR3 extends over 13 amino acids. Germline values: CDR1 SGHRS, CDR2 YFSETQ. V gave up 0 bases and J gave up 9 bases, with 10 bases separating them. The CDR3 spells CASSLDGRPTIYF. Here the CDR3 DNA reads TGCGCCAGCAGCTTGGACGGGAGACCCACCATATATTTT.

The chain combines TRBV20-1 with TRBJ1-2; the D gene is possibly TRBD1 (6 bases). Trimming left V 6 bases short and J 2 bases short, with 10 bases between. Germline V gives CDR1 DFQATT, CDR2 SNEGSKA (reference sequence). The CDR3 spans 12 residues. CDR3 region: CSALQGNYGYTF. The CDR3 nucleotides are TGCAGTGCCCTACAGGGCAACTATGGCTACACCTTC.

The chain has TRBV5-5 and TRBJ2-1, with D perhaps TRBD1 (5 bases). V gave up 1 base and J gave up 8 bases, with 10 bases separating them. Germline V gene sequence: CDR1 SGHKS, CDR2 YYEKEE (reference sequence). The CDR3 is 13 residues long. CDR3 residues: CASSLLGVDEQFF. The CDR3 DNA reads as TGTGCCAGCAGCTTGCTAGGGGTTGATGAGCAGTTCTTC.

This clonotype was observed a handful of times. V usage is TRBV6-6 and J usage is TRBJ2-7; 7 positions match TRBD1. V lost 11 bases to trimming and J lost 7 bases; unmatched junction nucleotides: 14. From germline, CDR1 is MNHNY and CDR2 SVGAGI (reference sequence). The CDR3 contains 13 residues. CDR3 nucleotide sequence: TGTGCCGCCCGCCGCAGGACAGGCCAGGAGCAGTACTTC. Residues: CAARRRTGQEQYF.